Detailed here is one T cell receptor (beta chain). The antigen remains undetermined. The data are from a study of T cell repertoires in cytomegalovirus infection. Whole-study results and caveats: CMV-specific HLA-C-restricted TCR beta clonotypes dominated the ex vivo response.

Using its own MiXCR run on the reads, TCRdb lists one record per CDR3 protein. Of about 220,000 distinct CDR3 sequences listed, around two fifths were seen once; the top ten hold 55% to 70%. Per germline, CDR1 SEHNR and CDR2 FQNEAQ (reference sequence). The CDR3 loop spans 15 amino acids. V dropped 4 bases and J dropped 5 bases, with 15 bases sitting between them. The receptor was isolated from a human donor in good health (CMV status not recorded). Some clones in this sample may be carry-over from other donors' samples. The sample consisted of CD8+ T cells from cultured PBMCs, taken from culture after CMV antigen stimulation. The gene calls are TRBV7-9 and TRBJ2-1; perhaps D is TRBD1 or TRBD2 (5 bases each). Here the CDR3 reads CASSSGATGNNEQFF. For the CDR3, the DNA is TGTGCCAGCAGCTCCGGGGCCACGGGGAACAATGAGCAGTTCTTC.